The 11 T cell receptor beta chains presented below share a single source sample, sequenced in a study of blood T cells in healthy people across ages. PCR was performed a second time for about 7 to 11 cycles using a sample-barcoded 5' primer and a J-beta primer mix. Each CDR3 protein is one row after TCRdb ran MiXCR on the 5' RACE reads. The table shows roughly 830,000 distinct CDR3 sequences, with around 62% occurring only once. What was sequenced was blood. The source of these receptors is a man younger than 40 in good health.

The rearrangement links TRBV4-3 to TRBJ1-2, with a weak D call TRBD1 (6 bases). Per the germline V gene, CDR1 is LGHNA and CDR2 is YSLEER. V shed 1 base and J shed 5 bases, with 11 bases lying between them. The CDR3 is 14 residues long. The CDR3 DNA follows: TGCGCCAGCAGCCAAGCAGGGGACTATTATGGCTACACCTTC. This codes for CASSQAGDYYGYTF.

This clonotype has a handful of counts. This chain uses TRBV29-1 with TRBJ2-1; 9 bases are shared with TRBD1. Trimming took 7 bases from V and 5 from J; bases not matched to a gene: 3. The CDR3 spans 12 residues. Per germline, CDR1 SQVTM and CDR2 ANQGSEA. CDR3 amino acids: CSGDRAHNEQFF. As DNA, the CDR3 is TGCAGCGGGGACAGGGCCCACAATGAGCAGTTCTTC.

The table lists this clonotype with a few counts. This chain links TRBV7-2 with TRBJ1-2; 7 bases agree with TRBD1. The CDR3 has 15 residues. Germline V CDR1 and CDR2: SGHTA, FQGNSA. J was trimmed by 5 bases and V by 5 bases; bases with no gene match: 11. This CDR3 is CASSKPDRSGYGYTF. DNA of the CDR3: TGTGCCAGCAGCAAACCGGACAGGTCCGGGTATGGCTACACCTTC.

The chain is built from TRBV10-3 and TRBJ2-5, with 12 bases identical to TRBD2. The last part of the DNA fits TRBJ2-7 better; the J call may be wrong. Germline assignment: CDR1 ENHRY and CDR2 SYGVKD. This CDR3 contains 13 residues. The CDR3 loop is CAIKTSGGYEQYF. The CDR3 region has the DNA TGTGCCATCAAAACTAGCGGGGGGTACGAGCAGTACTTC.

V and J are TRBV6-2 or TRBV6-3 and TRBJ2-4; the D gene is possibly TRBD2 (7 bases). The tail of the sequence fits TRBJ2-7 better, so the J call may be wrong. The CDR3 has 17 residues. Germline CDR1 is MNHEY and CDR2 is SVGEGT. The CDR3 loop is CASSYPSSAGATYEQYF. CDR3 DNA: TGTGCCAGCAGTTACCCGTCATCGGCGGGGGCAACCTACGAGCAGTACTTC.

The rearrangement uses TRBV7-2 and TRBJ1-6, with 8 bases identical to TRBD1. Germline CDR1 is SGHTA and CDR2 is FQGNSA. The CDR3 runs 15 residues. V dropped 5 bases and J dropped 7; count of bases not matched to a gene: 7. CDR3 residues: CASSAGQGWNSPLHF. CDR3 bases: TGTGCCAGCAGCGCCGGACAGGGTTGGAATTCACCCCTCCACTTT.

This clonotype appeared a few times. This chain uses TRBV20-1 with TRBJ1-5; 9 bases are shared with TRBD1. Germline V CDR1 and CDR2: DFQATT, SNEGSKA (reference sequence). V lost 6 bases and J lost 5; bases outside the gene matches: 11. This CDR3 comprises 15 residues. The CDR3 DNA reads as TGCAGTGCGACCGACAGGGGGGTGGGGGATCAGCCCCAGCATTTT. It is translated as CSATDRGVGDQPQHF.

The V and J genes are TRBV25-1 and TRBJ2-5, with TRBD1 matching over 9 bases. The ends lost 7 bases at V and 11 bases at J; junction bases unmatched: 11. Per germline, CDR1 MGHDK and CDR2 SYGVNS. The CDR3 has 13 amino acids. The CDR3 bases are TGTGCCAGCACCTGGACAGGGGCCTATGAGCAGTACTTC. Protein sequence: CASTWTGAYEQYF.

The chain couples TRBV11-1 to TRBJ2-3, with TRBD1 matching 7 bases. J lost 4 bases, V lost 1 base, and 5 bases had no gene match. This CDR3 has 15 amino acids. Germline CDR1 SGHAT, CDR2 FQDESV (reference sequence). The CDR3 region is CASSLGQGSADTQYF. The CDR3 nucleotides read TGTGCCAGCAGCTTAGGACAGGGATCCGCAGATACGCAGTATTTT.

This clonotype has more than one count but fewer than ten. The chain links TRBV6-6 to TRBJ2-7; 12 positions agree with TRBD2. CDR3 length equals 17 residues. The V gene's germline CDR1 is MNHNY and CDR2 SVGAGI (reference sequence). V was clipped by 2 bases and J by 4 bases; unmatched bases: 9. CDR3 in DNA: TGTGCCAGCAGTTACGACCGCCTAGCGGGGGGGAGGTACGAGCAGTACTTC. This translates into CASSYDRLAGGRYEQYF.

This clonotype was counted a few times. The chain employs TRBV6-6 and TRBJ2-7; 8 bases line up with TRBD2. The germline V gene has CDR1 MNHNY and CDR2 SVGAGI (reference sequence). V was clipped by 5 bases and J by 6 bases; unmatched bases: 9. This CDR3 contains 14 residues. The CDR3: CASSPAGLAGEQYF. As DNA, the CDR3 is TGTGCCAGCAGTCCCGCCGGGCTAGCGGGCGAGCAGTACTTC.